This T cell receptor (beta chain) was documented in a study of T cell responses to AZD1222 COVID-19 vaccine. Study results and limitations: The study found Spike-specific TCR breadth and depth rose after two AZD1222 doses. It was only after the peak T cell response that any repertoires were sampled. Seropositive status at baseline applied to only 6 or 7 AZD1222 recipients.

The CDR3 consists of 16 residues. From germline, CDR1 is SGHRS and CDR2 YFSETQ. Trimming removed 0 bases from V and 3 bases from J; junction bases left unmatched: 4. For this clone: The target antigen is unknown.

TCRdb's table, derived via immunoSEQ multiplex PCR, lists solely in-frame clones and lacks some. The sample lists under 200,000 clones, more than 80% seen once, with about 3.9% in the top ten. This specimen consisted of peripheral blood, obtained on day 0 of AZD1222 vaccination. This receptor was taken from an adult in good health. V and J are TRBV5-1 and TRBJ1-3, with 9 bases matching TRBD1. The chain's CDR3 is CASSLEQGAGGNTIYF. The CDR3 DNA reads as TGCGCCAGCAGCTTGGAACAGGGGGCTGGTGGAAACACCATATATTTT.